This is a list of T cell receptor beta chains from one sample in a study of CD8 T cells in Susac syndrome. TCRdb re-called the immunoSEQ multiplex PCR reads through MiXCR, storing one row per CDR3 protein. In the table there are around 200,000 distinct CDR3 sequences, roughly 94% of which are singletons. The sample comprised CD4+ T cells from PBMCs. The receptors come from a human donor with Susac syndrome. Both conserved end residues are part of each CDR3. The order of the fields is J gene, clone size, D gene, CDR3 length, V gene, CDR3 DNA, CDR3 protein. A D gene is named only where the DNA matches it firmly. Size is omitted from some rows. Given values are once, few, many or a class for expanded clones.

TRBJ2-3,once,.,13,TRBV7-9,TGTGCCAGCAGCTTAAACAGGGCAGATACGCAGTATTTT,CASSLNRADTQYF
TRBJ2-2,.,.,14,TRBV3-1,TGTGCCAGCAGCCCGTACATTAACACCGGGGAGCTGTTTTTT,CASSPYINTGELFF
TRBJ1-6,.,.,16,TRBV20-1,TGCAGTGCTAGAGATTTGGGCGGCTCCTATAATTCACCCCTCCACTTT,CSARDLGGSYNSPLHF
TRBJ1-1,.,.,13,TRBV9,TGTGCCAGCAGCGGAGTCTCGAACACTGAAGCTTTCTTT,CASSGVSNTEAFF
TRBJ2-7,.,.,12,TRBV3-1,TGTGCCAGCAGTCAAGACTTGGGGCGGCAGTACTTC,CASSQDLGRQYF
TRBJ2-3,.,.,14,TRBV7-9,TGTGCCAGCAGCTTATCATTCATTCGAGATACGCAGTATTTT,CASSLSFIRDTQYF
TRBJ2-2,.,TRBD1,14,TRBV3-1,TGTGCCAGCAGCCAACGACAGGGAACCGGGGAGCTGTTTTTT,CASSQRQGTGELFF
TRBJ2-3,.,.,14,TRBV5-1,TGCGCCAGCAGCTTGGAAGGGACCGCAGATACGCAGTATTTT,CASSLEGTADTQYF
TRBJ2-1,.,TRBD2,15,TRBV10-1,TGCGCCAGCAGTGAGAGCGGGAGTACCCACAATGAGCAGTTCTTC,CASSESGSTHNEQFF
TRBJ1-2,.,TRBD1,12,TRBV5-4,TGTGCCAGCAGCCGACAGGGGGCAGACTACACCTTC,CASSRQGADYTF
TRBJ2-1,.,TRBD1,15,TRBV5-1,TGCGCCAGCAGTTATTCCGGGACAGGGGAAAATGAGCAGTTCTTC,CASSYSGTGENEQFF
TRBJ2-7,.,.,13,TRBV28,TGTGCCAGCAGTTTGGTCGGGGGTTACGAGCAGTACTTC,CASSLVGGYEQYF
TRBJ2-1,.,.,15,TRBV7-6,TGTGCCAGCAGCTTCCGGGTCTTGAACGACAATGAGCAGTTCTTC,CASSFRVLNDNEQFF
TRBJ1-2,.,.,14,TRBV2,TGTGCCAGCAGGGGGATCGGACAGCACTATGGCTACACCTTC,CASRGIGQHYGYTF